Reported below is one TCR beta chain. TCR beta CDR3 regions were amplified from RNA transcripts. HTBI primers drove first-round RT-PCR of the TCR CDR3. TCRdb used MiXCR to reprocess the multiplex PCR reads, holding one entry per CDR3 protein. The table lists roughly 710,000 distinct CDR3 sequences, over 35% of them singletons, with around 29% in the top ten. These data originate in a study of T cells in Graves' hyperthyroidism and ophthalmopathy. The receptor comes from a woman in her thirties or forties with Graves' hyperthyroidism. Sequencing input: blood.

CDR3 DNA sequence: TGTGCCTGGAGTTGGCTAAGCTATGGCTACACCTTC. Its translation is CAWSWLSYGYTF. The chain is built from TRBV25-1 and TRBJ1-2; no definite D call. The germline V gene has CDR1 MGHDK and CDR2 SYGVNS. The CDR3 runs 12 residues. Trimming cost V 11 bases and J 4 bases, with 14 bases left between them.